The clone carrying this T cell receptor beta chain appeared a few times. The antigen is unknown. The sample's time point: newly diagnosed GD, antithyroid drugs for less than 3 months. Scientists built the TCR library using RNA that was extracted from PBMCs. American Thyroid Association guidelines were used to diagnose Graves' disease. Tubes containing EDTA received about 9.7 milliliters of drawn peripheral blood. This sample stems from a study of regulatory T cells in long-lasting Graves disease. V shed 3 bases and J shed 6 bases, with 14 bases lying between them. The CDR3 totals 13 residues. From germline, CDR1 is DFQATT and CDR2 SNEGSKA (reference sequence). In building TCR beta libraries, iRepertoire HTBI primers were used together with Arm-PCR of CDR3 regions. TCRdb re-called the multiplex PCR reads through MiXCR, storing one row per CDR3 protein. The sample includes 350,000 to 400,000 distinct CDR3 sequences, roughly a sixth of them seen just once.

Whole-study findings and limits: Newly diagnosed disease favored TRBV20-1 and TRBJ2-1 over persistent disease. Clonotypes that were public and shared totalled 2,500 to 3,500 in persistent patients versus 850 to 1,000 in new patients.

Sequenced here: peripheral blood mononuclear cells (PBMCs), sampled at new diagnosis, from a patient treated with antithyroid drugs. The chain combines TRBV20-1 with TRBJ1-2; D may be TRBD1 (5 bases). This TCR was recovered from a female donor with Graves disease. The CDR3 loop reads CSARAREVDGYTF. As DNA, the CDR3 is TGCAGTGCTAGGGCCAGGGAGGTGGATGGCTACACCTTC.